This TCR beta chain stems from a study of blood T cell repertoires in COVID-19. About the research overall: Samples taken during acute and convalescent COVID-19 were collected in the United States, Italy and Spain. T cells, B-cell-depleted T cells, or PBMCs provided the cDNA or gDNA that served as material.

Generated by immunoSEQ multiplex PCR, the TCRdb table keeps only in-frame clones and is missing some. This table holds about 130,000 clones, around 83% found once. The CDR3 has 13 amino acids. Germline CDR1 reads MRHNA; CDR2 reads SNTAGT. V lost 10 bases to trimming and J lost 1 base; unmatched junction nucleotides: 5. This TCR derives from a middle-aged man with active or convalescent COVID-19. This chain uses TRBV6-4 with TRBJ1-1; 8 nucleotides align to TRBD1. Sequencing was performed on peripheral blood. CDR3 sequence reads: CATKGQGNTEAFF. CDR3 sequence (DNA): TGTGCCACCAAAGGACAGGGGAACACTGAAGCTTTCTTT.